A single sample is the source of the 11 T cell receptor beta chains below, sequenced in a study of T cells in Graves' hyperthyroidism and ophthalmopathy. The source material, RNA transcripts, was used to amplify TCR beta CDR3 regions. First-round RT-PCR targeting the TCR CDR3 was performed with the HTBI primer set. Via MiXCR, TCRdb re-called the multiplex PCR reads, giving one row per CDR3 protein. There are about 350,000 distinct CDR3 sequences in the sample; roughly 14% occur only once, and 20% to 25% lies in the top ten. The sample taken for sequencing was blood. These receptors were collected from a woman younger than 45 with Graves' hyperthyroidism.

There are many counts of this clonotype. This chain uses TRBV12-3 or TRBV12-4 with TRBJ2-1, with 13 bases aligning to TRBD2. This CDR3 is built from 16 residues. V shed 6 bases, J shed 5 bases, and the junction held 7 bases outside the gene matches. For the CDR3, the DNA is TGTGCCAGCAGCCTTTGGACTAGCGGGAGCCACAATGAGCAGTTCTTC. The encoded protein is CASSLWTSGSHNEQFF.

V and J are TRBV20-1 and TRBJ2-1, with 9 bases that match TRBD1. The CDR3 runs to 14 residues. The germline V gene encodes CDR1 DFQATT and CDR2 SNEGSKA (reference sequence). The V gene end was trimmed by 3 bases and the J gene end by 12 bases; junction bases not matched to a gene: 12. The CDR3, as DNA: TGCAGTGCTAGTCGCACGGACAGGGGCGAGGTGCAGTTCTTC. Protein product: CSASRTDRGEVQFF.

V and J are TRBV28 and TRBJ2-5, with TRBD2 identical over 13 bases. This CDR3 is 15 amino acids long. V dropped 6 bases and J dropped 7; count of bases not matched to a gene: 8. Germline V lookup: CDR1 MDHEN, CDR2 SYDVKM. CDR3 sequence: CASSELAGGLATQYF. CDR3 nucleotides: TGTGCCAGCAGCGAACTAGCGGGAGGGTTGGCGACCCAGTACTTC.

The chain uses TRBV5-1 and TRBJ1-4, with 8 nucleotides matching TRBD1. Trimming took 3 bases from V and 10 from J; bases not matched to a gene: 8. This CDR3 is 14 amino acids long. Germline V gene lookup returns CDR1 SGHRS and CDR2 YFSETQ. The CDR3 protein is CASSSEGQGAKLFF. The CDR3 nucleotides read TGCGCCAGCAGCTCAGAAGGACAGGGAGCAAAACTGTTTTTT.

The CDR3 region is CASSQDVGRFADTQYF. The CDR3, as DNA: TGTGCCAGCAGCCAAGATGTAGGGCGTTTCGCAGATACGCAGTATTTT. The chain employs TRBV14 and TRBJ2-3; no clear D gene. Between the trimmed V and J ends, which lost 0 bases and 4 bases, there was a span of 14 bases. CDR1 SGHDN and CDR2 FVKESK come from the germline V gene. The CDR3 totals 16 residues.

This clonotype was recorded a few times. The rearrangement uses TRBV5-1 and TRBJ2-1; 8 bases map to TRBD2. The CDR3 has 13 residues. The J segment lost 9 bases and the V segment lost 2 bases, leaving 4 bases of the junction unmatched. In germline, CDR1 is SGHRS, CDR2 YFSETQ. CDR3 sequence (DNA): TGCGCCAGCAGCTTTGATAGCGGGATTGAGCAGTTCTTC. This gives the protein CASSFDSGIEQFF.

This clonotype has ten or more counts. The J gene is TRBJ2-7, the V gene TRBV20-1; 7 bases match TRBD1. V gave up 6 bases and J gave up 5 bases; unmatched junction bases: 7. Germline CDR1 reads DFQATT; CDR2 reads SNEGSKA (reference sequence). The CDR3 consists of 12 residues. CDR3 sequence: CSARQGTDEQYF. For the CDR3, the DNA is TGCAGTGCGCGACAGGGAACGGACGAGCAGTACTTC.

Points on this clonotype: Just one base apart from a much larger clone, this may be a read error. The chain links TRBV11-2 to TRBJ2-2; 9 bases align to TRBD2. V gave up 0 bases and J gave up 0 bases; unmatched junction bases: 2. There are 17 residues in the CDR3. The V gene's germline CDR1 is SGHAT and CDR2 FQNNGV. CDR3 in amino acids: CASSLDRLAANTGELFF. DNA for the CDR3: TGTGCCAGCAGCTTAGATAGACTAGCGGCGAACACCGGGGAGCTGTTTTTT.

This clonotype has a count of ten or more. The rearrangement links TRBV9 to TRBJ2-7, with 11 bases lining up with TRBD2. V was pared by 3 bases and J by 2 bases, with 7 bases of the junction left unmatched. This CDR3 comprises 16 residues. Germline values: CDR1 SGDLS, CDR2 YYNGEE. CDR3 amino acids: CASSASGGKGAYEQYF. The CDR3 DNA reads TGTGCCAGCAGCGCTAGCGGGGGGAAAGGCGCCTACGAGCAGTACTTC.

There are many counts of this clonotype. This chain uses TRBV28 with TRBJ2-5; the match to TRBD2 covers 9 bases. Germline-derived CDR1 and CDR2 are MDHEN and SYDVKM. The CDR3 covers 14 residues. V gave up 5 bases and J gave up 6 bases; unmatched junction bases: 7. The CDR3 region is CASSLPAGGQTQYF. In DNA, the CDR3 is TGTGCCAGCAGTCTACCAGCGGGAGGACAGACCCAGTACTTC.

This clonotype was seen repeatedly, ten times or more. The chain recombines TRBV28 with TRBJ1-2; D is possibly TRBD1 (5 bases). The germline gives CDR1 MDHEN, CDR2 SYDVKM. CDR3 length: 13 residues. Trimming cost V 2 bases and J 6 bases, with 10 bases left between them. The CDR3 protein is CASSLRGAHGYTF. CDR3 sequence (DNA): TGTGCCAGCAGTTTAAGGGGAGCCCATGGCTACACCTTC.